These 7 T cell receptor beta chains were sequenced from one sample in a study of T cell responses to AZD1222 COVID-19 vaccine. Here immunoSEQ multiplex PCR was the method, and the copy in TCRdb shows in-frame clones only, minus some. The sample consists of approximately 140,000 clones, approximately 90% of them appearing once. This specimen was peripheral blood, taken on day 0 of AZD1222 vaccination. The receptor set was obtained from an adult in good health.

CDR3 loop: CASRSAGGRVDTQYF. The DNA of the CDR3 is TGTGCCAGCAGGTCCGCCGGCGGGAGGGTAGATACGCAGTATTTT. The rearrangement uses TRBV28 and TRBJ2-3; 9 bases agree with TRBD2. Per the germline V gene, CDR1 is MDHEN and CDR2 is SYDVKM. V gave up 6 bases and J gave up 5 bases; unmatched junction bases: 9. CDR3 length equals 15 residues.

The V call is TRBV7-3, the J call TRBJ2-2; D is undetermined. Germline loops: CDR1 SGHTA, CDR2 FQGTGA. V lost 4 bases and J 9 bases, leaving 12 bases between the germline ends. The CDR3 is 13 amino acids. The CDR3 sequence: CASSSGSTRELFF. The CDR3 DNA reads TGTGCCAGCAGCTCCGGGTCGACGCGGGAGCTGTTTTTT.

The V gene is TRBV11-3, the J gene TRBJ2-1, with no clear D. V lost 1 base to trimming and J lost 11 bases, with 9 bases between them. This CDR3 has 12 amino acids. The germline V gene has CDR1 SGHNT and CDR2 YENEEA. CDR3 protein: CASSLVVSKQFF. In DNA form, the CDR3 reads TGTGCCAGCAGCTTAGTAGTCTCTAAGCAGTTCTTC.

The rearrangement joins TRBV5-3 to TRBJ1-6, with D maybe TRBD1 (6 bases). TRBV5-3 is classed as an ORF, of uncertain function. CDR3 length: 14 residues. V lost 0 bases to trimming and J lost 10 bases, with 11 bases between them. CDR3 sequence (DNA): TGTGCCAGAAGCTTGGACAGGGCTGACTCACCCCTCCACTTT. Protein: CARSLDRADSPLHF.

This clone was seen just once. The chain combines TRBV5-1 with TRBJ1-1, with D possibly TRBD1 on 6 matching bases. V was trimmed by 1 base and J by 8 bases, leaving 9 bases between them. The CDR3 has 12 residues. Germline V gene sequence: CDR1 SGHRS, CDR2 YFSETQ. This chain's CDR3 is CASSLSTGEAFF. The CDR3 DNA follows: TGCGCCAGCAGCTTGTCGACAGGAGAAGCTTTCTTT.

V is TRBV7-2 and J is TRBJ2-1; a possible D gene is TRBD1 (6 bases). CDR3 length: 15 amino acids. With 5 bases removed from V and 3 bases from J, the gap between germline ends came to 14 bases. Germline CDR1 and CDR2: SGHTA and FQGNSA. CDR3 amino acids: CASSLQGRDYNEQFF. The CDR3 DNA is TGTGCCAGCAGCCTACAGGGCCGGGACTACAATGAGCAGTTCTTC.

This clone was observed a handful of times. The chain couples TRBV5-4 to TRBJ2-3; either TRBD1 or TRBD2 may fit D (5 bases each). CDR3 length: 16 residues. CDR1 and CDR2 from the germline V gene are SGHNT and YYREEE (reference sequence). V dropped 7 bases and J dropped 6 bases, with 24 bases sitting between them. The CDR3 region has the DNA TGTGCCAGCGTTCGGGACGCCCAAACCACCTCCGATACGCAGTATTTT. Protein: CASVRDAQTTSDTQYF.